The rows below give T cell receptor beta chains drawn from one sample of a study of blood T cell repertoires in COVID-19. Method: immunoSEQ multiplex PCR; TCRdb's copy keeps in-frame clones and lacks some. The table lists around 310,000 clones, about nine tenths of them singletons, with approximately 6.8% in the top ten. What was sequenced was peripheral blood. Receptors were obtained from a woman aged 30 to 39 with COVID-19, enrolled during active disease. CDR3s include the opening cysteine and the closing phenylalanine or tryptophan. D genes are given only for firm matches. Clone sizes are given selectively: once, few, many, or a class where the clone is expanded.

J gene,D gene,V gene,clone size,CDR3 DNA,CDR3 protein
TRBJ2-1,NA,TRBV7-2,NA,TGTGCCAGCAGCTTAAGGGACATTTGGGTGTCCTACAATGAGCAGTTCTTC,CASSLRDIWVSYNEQFF
TRBJ2-3,NA,TRBV6-5,NA,TGTGCCAGCAGTACAGGGATCCAAGGCACAGATACGCAGTATTTT,CASSTGIQGTDTQYF
TRBJ2-3,TRBD1,TRBV13,NA,TGTGCCAGCAGCCTCCGGACAGGGAGCACAGATACGCAGTATTTT,CASSLRTGSTDTQYF
TRBJ1-1,NA,TRBV19,once,TGTGCCAGTAGCACGCAAGGGGGGGCGCTGACTGAAGCTTTCTTT,CASSTQGGALTEAFF
TRBJ1-5,TRBD1,TRBV28,NA,TGTGCCAGCACGTCCGGGGACAGCTATAGCAATCAGCCCCAGCATTTT,CASTSGDSYSNQPQHF
TRBJ1-1,TRBD1,TRBV28,few,TGTGCCAGCAGGGGACAGGGGAACACTGAAGCTTTCTTT,CASRGQGNTEAFF
TRBJ2-3,TRBD2,TRBV6-5,once,TGTGCCAGCAGATTAGCGGGAGTAGATACGCAGTATTTT,CASRLAGVDTQYF
TRBJ2-3,TRBD1,TRBV15,NA,TGTGCCACCAGCACCCAGGGGGCGGAAATCACAGATACGCAGTATTTT,CATSTQGAEITDTQYF
TRBJ1-3,TRBD1,TRBV9,NA,TGTGCCAGCAGCGTACAGGGGGCCTCTGGAAACACCATATATTTT,CASSVQGASGNTIYF
TRBJ2-2,TRBD2,TRBV5-1,NA,TGCGCCAGCAGCTTCGCTAGCGGGAGCACCGGGGAGCTGTTTTTT,CASSFASGSTGELFF
TRBJ2-7,NA,TRBV29-1,NA,TGCAGCGTTGCCGGGACACTATCCTACGAGCAGTACTTC,CSVAGTLSYEQYF
TRBJ2-1,TRBD1,TRBV3-1/TRBV3-2,NA,TGTGCCAGCAGCCAAGAAGGGGGCACCCCTCTCAATGAGCAGTTCTTC,CASSQEGGTPLNEQFF
TRBJ2-5,NA,TRBV5-1,NA,TGCGCCAGCAGACCGGACACCCAAGAGACCCAGTACTTC,CASRPDTQETQYF
TRBJ1-5,TRBD1,TRBV19,NA,TGTGCCAGTAGTATCTCAGGGGGTGGGGGCAATCAGCCCCAGCATTTT,CASSISGGGGNQPQHF
TRBJ2-5,TRBD2,TRBV27,NA,TGTGCCAGCAGTCCCTTCGGGAGGGAGACCCAGTACTTC,CASSPFGRETQYF
TRBJ1-6,NA,TRBV6-1,once,TGTGCCAGCAGTGACAGGGGCCGCCTTAGCTCCTATAATTCACCCCTCCACTTT,CASSDRGRLSSYNSPLHF
TRBJ1-1,TRBD1,TRBV3-1/TRBV3-2,NA,TGTGCCAGCAGCCCGCGGGACAGGGGGCCAGCTTTCTTT,CASSPRDRGPAFF
TRBJ2-7,TRBD1,TRBV30,NA,TGTGCCTGGACAGGGGGCGGGTACGAGCAGTACTTC,CAWTGGGYEQYF
TRBJ1-2,TRBD1,TRBV6-5,NA,TGTGCCAGCAGTTTCCAGGACAGGTCTAACTATGGCTACACCTTC,CASSFQDRSNYGYTF
TRBJ1-2,TRBD1,TRBV5-1,few,TGCGCCAGCAGCATGACAGGGTGGGACGGTGGCTACACCTTC,CASSMTGWDGGYTF
TRBJ1-1,TRBD1,TRBV19,NA,TGTGCCAGTTCCACAGGGGTTGGAGCTTTCTTT,CASSTGVGAFF
TRBJ2-3,NA,TRBV5-1,NA,TGCGCCAGCCTCTATACGGGACTCTCTAGCACAGATACGCAGTATTTT,CASLYTGLSSTDTQYF
TRBJ1-2,TRBD1,TRBV5-4,NA,TGTGCCAGCACCACAGGGGGGACGGCGGGCTACACCTTC,CASTTGGTAGYTF
TRBJ2-1,NA,TRBV5-4,NA,TGTGCCAGCAGCTTGGGGGTTCGGCGGGGATACAATGAGCAGTTCTTC,CASSLGVRRGYNEQFF
TRBJ1-2,TRBD1,TRBV11-1,NA,TGTGCCAGCAGCCAACAGGGGTACTATGGCTACACCTTC,CASSQQGYYGYTF
TRBJ2-2,TRBD1,TRBV10-3,NA,TGTGCCACAACCTCTGGACAGGCGCGGACCGGGGAGCTGTTTTTT,CATTSGQARTGELFF
TRBJ2-2,NA,TRBV7-6,few,TGTGCCAGCAGCTTACGGGCGAACACCGGGGAGCTGTTTTTT,CASSLRANTGELFF
TRBJ1-5,NA,TRBV5-6,NA,TGTGCCAGCAGCGGAGGGGTGGGCAATCAGCCCCAGCATTTT,CASSGGVGNQPQHF
TRBJ2-2,TRBD1,TRBV10-1,NA,TGCGCCAGCAGTGAGTCAGGACAGGCGGCGAACACCGGGGAGCTGTTTTTT,CASSESGQAANTGELFF
TRBJ2-1,NA,TRBV5-1,NA,TGCGCCAGCAGCTTGGTAGCGGAGGGGTACAATGAGCAGTTCTTC,CASSLVAEGYNEQFF
TRBJ1-6,NA,TRBV7-9,NA,TGTGCCAGCAGCTTAGTGGGGGGTCCGCTAACCTTT,CASSLVGGPLTF
TRBJ2-1,NA,TRBV24-1,NA,TGTGCCACCAGTGATTTATACCGGGGGGCAGACAATGAGCAGTTCTTC,CATSDLYRGADNEQFF
TRBJ2-2,NA,TRBV14,once,TGTGCCAGCAGCATCTCAGGACAGTACACCGGGGAGCTGTTTTTT,CASSISGQYTGELFF
TRBJ2-1,TRBD2,TRBV5-5,NA,TGTGCCAGCAGCTTGGAGGGAGTAGCGGGAGGGTCCGCTTACAATGAGCAGTTCTTC,CASSLEGVAGGSAYNEQFF
TRBJ1-5,NA,TRBV19,once,TGTGCCAGTAGTATGGGAGGGCATCAGCCCCAGCATTTT,CASSMGGHQPQHF
TRBJ1-3,TRBD1,TRBV2,NA,TGTGCCAGCAGTCGGACAGGGATCTCTGGAAACACCATATATTTT,CASSRTGISGNTIYF
TRBJ2-7,TRBD1,TRBV5-6,NA,TGTGCCAGCGGACAGGGTCCCTACGAGCAGTACTTC,CASGQGPYEQYF
TRBJ2-7,TRBD1,TRBV5-1,NA,TGCGCCAGCAGCAGGGGACAGGGGGACTACGAGCAGTACTTC,CASSRGQGDYEQYF
TRBJ1-1,NA,TRBV19,NA,TGTGCCAGTAGTATCTCCCTGGGCGAAACTGAAGCTTTCTTT,CASSISLGETEAFF
TRBJ2-7,TRBD1,TRBV6-1,NA,TGTGCCAGCAGTGAACAGGGGGCAGACGAGCAGTACTTC,CASSEQGADEQYF
TRBJ1-4,TRBD1,TRBV7-8,once,TGTGCCAGCAGCTTAGCGGGGACAGGGGGCGTTGAAAAACTGTTTTTT,CASSLAGTGGVEKLFF
TRBJ1-2,TRBD1,TRBV27,NA,TGTGCCAGCAGTTGGACAGGGGGTTATGGCTACACCTTC,CASSWTGGYGYTF
TRBJ1-2,NA,TRBV27,NA,TGTGCCAGCAGACCCCGCTGGGGCACTAACTATGGCTACACCTTC,CASRPRWGTNYGYTF